What follows are 28 T cell receptor beta chains derived from one specimen sequenced in a study of T cells in Graves' hyperthyroidism and ophthalmopathy. TCR beta CDR3 sequences were amplified from RNA transcripts. The HTBI primer set drove a first-round RT-PCR of the TCR CDR3. TCRdb re-analysed the multiplex PCR reads in MiXCR, keeping a single row per CDR3 protein. Of about 96,000 distinct CDR3 sequences in the sample, around 52% were seen once. Sequenced input: blood. The source of these receptors is a woman aged 40 to 50 with Graves' hyperthyroidism.

The V and J genes are TRBV9 and TRBJ2-7; 8 positions match TRBD1. Unmatched junction bases numbered 5, after V lost 0 bases and J lost 3 bases. The CDR3 totals 15 residues. Germline CDR1 and CDR2: SGDLS and YYNGEE. The CDR3 loop reads CASSVGTGTLYEQYF. The CDR3, as DNA: TGTGCCAGCAGCGTAGGGACAGGGACCCTCTACGAGCAGTACTTC.

The J gene is TRBJ1-1, the V gene TRBV29-1; D may be TRBD1 (5 bases). V lost 2 bases and J 6 bases, leaving 22 bases between the germline ends. The CDR3 contains 16 residues. CDR1 is SQVTM and CDR2 is ANQGSEA in the germline V gene. CDR3 protein: CSVESLGREGHAEAFF. In nucleotides, the CDR3 is TGCAGCGTTGAATCCCTTGGTCGGGAGGGGCACGCTGAAGCTTTCTTT. Combining the CDR3 with reference TRBV29-1 and TRBJ1-1 gives the whole variable domain SAVISQKPSRDICQRGTSLTIQCQVDSQVTMMFWYRQQPGQSLTLIATANQGSEATYESGFVIDKFPISRPNLTFSTLTVSNMSPEDSSIYLCSVESLGREGHAEAFFGQGTRLTVV.

The sample holds many counts of this clonotype. J is TRBJ1-2 and V is TRBV9; D call uncertain. Trimming stripped 0 bases from V and 0 bases from J, with 9 bases between. Looked up from germline, CDR1 is SGDLS and CDR2 is YYNGEE. The CDR3 is 15 residues long. Here the CDR3 reads CASSVDSTANYGYTF. The DNA for the CDR3 is TGTGCCAGCAGCGTAGATAGTACAGCTAACTATGGCTACACCTTC.

Many counts were recorded for this clonotype. This chain connects TRBV12-3 or TRBV12-4 to TRBJ2-1, with 12 nucleotides matching TRBD2. There are 14 residues in the CDR3. Germline trimming cut 8 bases from V and 8 bases from J; bases unmatched to any gene: 7. The CDR3 nucleotides are TGTGCCAGCGGGGTTTCTAGCGGGAGGGATGAGCAGTTCTTC. It codes for CASGVSSGRDEQFF.

As for this clonotype: Sequence at one end of the junction differs from germline and may be a read error. The genes are TRBV4-1 and TRBJ2-7; D uncertain. Germline V gene data show CDR1 as MGHRA and CDR2 as YSYEKL. This CDR3 spans 14 amino acids. CDR3 in DNA: TGCACCAGCAGCCATGATAGGTACGAGGACGAGCAGTACTTC. It translates to CTSSHDRYEDEQYF.

The chain is built from TRBV5-1 and TRBJ2-7; no definite D call. The V gene lost 4 bases and the J gene lost 3 bases, with 11 bases spanning the gap. Germline CDR1 is SGHRS and CDR2 is YFSETQ. This CDR3 is built from 13 residues. CDR3 coding DNA: TGCGCCAGCAGCGGGCAAATCCGCTACGAGCAGTACTTC. Translation: CASSGQIRYEQYF.

This clonotype is labeled medium-sized. The chain carries TRBV7-9 and TRBJ2-7; TRBD2 matches at 9 bases. Germline V gene data show CDR1 as SEHNR and CDR2 as FQNEAQ (reference sequence). This CDR3 region has 14 residues. V gave up 6 bases and J gave up 0 bases; unmatched junction bases: 3. The DNA of the CDR3 is TGTGCCAGCAGTCTTAGCGGGAGCTCCTACGAGCAGTACTTC. It codes for CASSLSGSSYEQYF.

A word on this clonotype: One junction end disagrees with the germline gene, perhaps due to a read error. This chain uses TRBV3-1 with TRBJ1-3; D might be TRBD1 (5 bases). The CDR3 extends over 15 amino acids. Germline V gene sequence: CDR1 LGHDT, CDR2 YNNKEL (reference sequence). The CDR3 nucleotides are TGTGCCTGCAGCCAAGCCAGGGCGGCGGGAAACACCATATATTTT. This translates into CACSQARAAGNTIYF.

The chain carries TRBV2 and TRBJ1-1; 8 bases line up with TRBD1. Germline CDR1 and CDR2: SNHLY and FYNNEI. J was trimmed by 7 bases and V by 4 bases; bases with no gene match: 2. The CDR3 covers 12 residues. In DNA form, the CDR3 reads TGTGCCAGCAGTGGGGGACAGGATGAAGCTTTCTTT. It encodes CASSGGQDEAFF.

In its sample, this clonotype was seen many times. The gene calls are TRBV7-9 and TRBJ1-1, with D tentatively TRBD1 (5 bases). Germline V gene data show CDR1 as SEHNR and CDR2 as FQNEAQ (reference sequence). This CDR3 spans 13 amino acids. Trimming took off 2 bases at V and 5 bases at J, with 9 bases between the two ends. The CDR3 bases are TGTGCCAGCAGCTTATGGGGGTCAACTGAAGCTTTCTTT. Translating gives CASSLWGSTEAFF. The full variable domain, rest sourced from reference TRBV7-9 and TRBJ1-1, is DTGVSQNPRHKITKRGQNVTFRCDPISEHNRLYWYRQTLGQGPEFLTYFQNEAQLEKSRLLSDRFSAERPKGSFSTLEIQRTEQGDSAMYLCASSLWGSTEAFFGQGTRLTVV.

The CDR3 region is CAISEPRDGYEQYF. CDR3 nucleotide sequence: TGTGCCATCAGTGAGCCCCGGGACGGGTACGAGCAGTACTTC. J is TRBJ2-7 and V is TRBV10-3, with D possibly called TRBD1 or TRBD2 (5 bases each). The CDR3 is made up of 14 amino acids. Trimming pared 2 bases from V and 4 bases from J, leaving 12 bases between. Germline V lookup: CDR1 ENHRY, CDR2 SYGVKD.

About this clonotype itself: Compared with germline, one end of the junction differs, possibly owing to a read error. V gene TRBV7-2 combines with J gene TRBJ2-7; 7 nucleotides align to TRBD1. Per germline, CDR1 SGHTA and CDR2 FQGNSA. This CDR3 has 15 residues. Here the CDR3 DNA reads TGTGCCAGCAGCGTATCAACAGGGGCCCAATGCGAGCAGTGCTTC. Its translation is CASSVSTGAQCEQCF.

The rearrangement joins TRBV3-1 to TRBJ2-3; 9 bases are a match to TRBD2. V gave up 2 bases and J gave up 6 bases; unmatched junction bases: 9. Germline V gene sequence: CDR1 LGHDT, CDR2 YNNKEL (reference sequence). The CDR3 contains 16 residues. The CDR3 loop reads CASSQLSGRDRDTQYF. The CDR3 region has the DNA TGTGCCAGCAGCCAACTTAGCGGGAGAGATAGGGATACGCAGTATTTT.

The CDR3 bases are TGTGCCAGCAGCGTAATGGGACAGGGTAACTATGGCTACACCTTC. As protein: CASSVMGQGNYGYTF. The chain uses TRBV9 and TRBJ1-2; 9 bases are shared with TRBD1. The CDR3 runs 15 residues. CDR1 SGDLS and CDR2 YYNGEE come from the germline V gene. With 1 base clipped from V and 1 base from J, the junction kept 2 bases outside the gene matches.

This clonotype was seen at least ten times. The chain links TRBV5-1 to TRBJ1-5; 8 positions agree with TRBD1. CDR3 length: 15 residues. The ends lost 0 bases at V and 8 bases at J; junction bases unmatched: 7. CDR1 SGHRS and CDR2 YFSETQ come from the germline V gene. The CDR3 bases are TGCGCCAGCAGCTTGGCTGGACAGGGCTTAGAGCCCCAGCATTTT. It specifies CASSLAGQGLEPQHF.

In nucleotides, the CDR3 is TGTGCCATCAGTCCTGGCGGGGACAGGGACTCACCCCTCCACTTT. This sequence encodes CAISPGGDRDSPLHF. The chain combines TRBV10-3 with TRBJ1-6; the match to TRBD1 covers 9 bases. Per the germline V gene, CDR1 is ENHRY and CDR2 is SYGVKD. There are 15 residues in the CDR3. V dropped 5 bases and J dropped 10; count of bases not matched to a gene: 9.

Comments on this clonotype: This may arise from a read error, as a much more abundant clone is one base away. This CDR3 is missing its conserved last phenylalanine or tryptophan, likely due to a read error. CDR3 protein: CASSFFSGTGAFNSNQPQHS. The CDR3 DNA follows: TGTGCCAGCAGCTTCTTCTCCGGGACAGGGGCTTTTAATAGCAATCAGCCCCAGCATTCT. The V gene is TRBV13, the J gene TRBJ1-5, with 10 bases lining up with TRBD1. With V trimmed by 3 bases and J by 0 bases, 14 bases remained unmatched. CDR1 is PRHDT and CDR2 is FYEKMQ in the germline V gene (reference sequence). The CDR3 has 20 residues.

J is TRBJ2-2 and V is TRBV2, with 11 bases identical to TRBD2. The CDR3 contains 17 residues. CDR1 and CDR2 (germline): SNHLY, FYNNEI. With V trimmed by 3 bases and J by 1 base, 4 bases remained unmatched. CDR3 amino acids: CASSDAGLAGNTGELFF. The CDR3 coding sequence is TGTGCCAGCAGTGACGCCGGACTAGCGGGGAACACCGGGGAGCTGTTTTTT.

The sample holds many counts of this clonotype. The chain links TRBV10-3 to TRBJ1-1, with 10 positions matching TRBD1. The V gene end was trimmed by 5 bases and the J gene end by 0 bases; junction bases not matched to a gene: 9. The CDR3 covers 17 residues. From germline, CDR1 is ENHRY and CDR2 SYGVKD. CDR3 region: CAISSGTGDSMNTEAFF. DNA of the CDR3: TGTGCCATCAGTTCCGGGACAGGGGACTCCATGAACACTGAAGCTTTCTTT.

In its sample, this clonotype was seen many times. The chain recombines TRBV28 with TRBJ2-6, with D uncertain. The ends were cut back, 1 base at V and 2 bases at J, with 0 bases in the middle. This CDR3 has 13 residues. Germline values: CDR1 MDHEN, CDR2 SYDVKM. The CDR3 loop reads CASSLSGANVLTF. The DNA of the CDR3 is TGTGCCAGCAGTTTATCTGGGGCCAACGTCCTGACTTTC.

About this clonotype itself: A junction boundary mismatches the germline segment, possibly from a read error. The chain carries TRBV9 and TRBJ1-6; 11 bases agree with TRBD1. The CDR3 covers 15 residues. Germline V CDR1 and CDR2: SGDLS, YYNGEE. The CDR3 sequence: CASSGQGARNSPLHF. Written as DNA, the CDR3 is TGCGCCAGCAGCGGACAGGGGGCGCGCAATTCACCCCTCCACTTT.

Regarding this clonotype: A much larger clone sits a single nucleotide away, making a read error possible. The V and J genes are TRBV20-1 and TRBJ2-7; 9 nucleotides align to TRBD2. Germline loops: CDR1 DFQATT, CDR2 SNEGSKA (reference sequence). This CDR3 is built from 16 residues. Trimming at V came to 2 bases and at J to 4 bases, leaving 12 bases not matched to a gene. Here the CDR3 reads CSARYPGTSSLYEQYF. The CDR3 DNA is TGCAGTGCTAGATACCCCGGGACTAGCAGCCTATACGAGCAGTACTTC.

This clonotype showed up many times. This sequence joins TRBV7-9 and TRBJ1-2; 7 bases are a match to TRBD1. The CDR3 totals 15 residues. V lost 2 bases, J lost 6 bases, and 9 bases stayed unmatched. Per the germline V gene, CDR1 is SEHNR and CDR2 is FQNEAQ (reference sequence). CDR3 bases: TGTGCCAGCAGCTTATATTGGGACAGTCAAGATGGCTACACCTTC. This gives the protein CASSLYWDSQDGYTF.

This clonotype was detected many times. CDR3 residues: CASSFANLGEQYF. For the CDR3, the DNA is TGTGCCAGCAGCTTTGCCAACTTGGGCGAGCAGTACTTC. The J gene is TRBJ2-7, the V gene TRBV7-2; D call uncertain. The CDR3 sequence is 13 residues long. V lost 3 bases and J lost 6, with 12 bases in between. Germline V lookup: CDR1 SGHTA, CDR2 FQGNSA. Full variable domain (rest looked up from reference TRBV7-2 and TRBJ2-7): GAGVSQSPSNKVTEKGKDVELRCDPISGHTALYWYRQSLGQGLEFLIYFQGNSAPDKSGLPSDRFSAERTGGSVSTLTIQRTQQEDSAVYLCASSFANLGEQYFGPGTRLTVT.

This clonotype has just one count. The gene calls are TRBV28 and TRBJ2-5, with D possibly being TRBD1 (5 bases). Deletions cut 4 bases from V and 9 bases from J, with 12 bases between. Germline loops: CDR1 MDHEN, CDR2 SYDVKM. The CDR3 is 12 amino acids. DNA of the CDR3: TGTGCCAGCAGTTCTGGACATGCGGCCCAGTACTTC. This sequence encodes CASSSGHAAQYF. The entire variable domain, with the rest obtained from reference TRBV28 and TRBJ2-5, is as follows: DVKVTQSSRYLVKRTGEKVFLECVQDMDHENMFWYRQDPGLGLRLIYFSYDVKMKEKGDIPEGYSVSREKKERFSLILESASTNQTSMYLCASSSGHAAQYFGPGTRLLVL.

The rearrangement links TRBV7-3 to TRBJ2-5; weak D call: TRBD1 (6 bases). V was trimmed by 5 bases and J by 4 bases, leaving 11 bases between them. Per the germline V gene, CDR1 is SGHTA and CDR2 is FQGTGA. The CDR3 spans 13 residues. CDR3 region: CASSLSGAETQYF. Written as DNA, the CDR3 is TGTGCCAGCAGCCTGTCAGGGGCAGAGACCCAGTACTTC.

About this clonotype itself: Since the CDR3 does not end with the conserved phenylalanine or tryptophan, this likely comes from a read error. Because the CDR3's place on the DNA is in doubt, the DNA is left out and the CDR3 is given as listed by TCRdb. The rearrangement joins TRBV10-3 to TRBJ1-6. Looked up from germline, CDR1 is ENHRY and CDR2 is SYGVKD. The CDR3 totals 12 residues, both ends included. CDR3 protein: CAIGTVNSPLRS.

This clonotype occurred once. CDR3 amino acids: CASSPWDRGHSYEQYF. The CDR3 DNA follows: TGTGCCAGCAGTCCCTGGGACAGGGGGCACTCCTACGAGCAGTACTTC. The chain employs TRBV6-6 and TRBJ2-7, with 12 bases fitting TRBD1. CDR3 length: 16 residues. Trimming cost V 5 bases and J 0 bases; bases outside gene matches: 5. CDR1 is MNHNY and CDR2 is SVGAGI in the germline V gene (reference sequence).